These T cell receptor beta chains were read from a single sample in a study of early T cells in non-severe SARS-CoV-2 infection. TCRdb called the 5' RACE reads again in MiXCR, with one record for every CDR3 protein. The sample includes roughly 25,000 distinct CDR3 sequences, less than 5% of them seen just once. Material: whole blood. These receptors all come from an adult who was a healthcare worker with PCR-confirmed SARS-CoV-2 infection or an uninfected control (not recorded which). Both conserved end residues are part of each CDR3. A D gene is named only where the DNA matches it firmly. Size is stated for part of the rows, as once, few or many counts, or as a class when the clone is expanded.

NA,TRBJ1-2,TRBV2,TRBD1,15,TGTGCCAGCAGTATTACAGGGGGGTCTAACTATGGCTACACCTTC,CASSITGGSNYGYTF
NA,TRBJ2-7,TRBV6-1,TRBD1,15,TGTGCCAGCAGAGCCGACAGGGTAGGGTCCTACGAGCAGTACTTC,CASRADRVGSYEQYF
NA,TRBJ1-1,TRBV27,NA,15,TGTGCCAGCAGTGCCGGTATGGGGTTGAACACTGAAGCTTTCTTT,CASSAGMGLNTEAFF
medium-sized,TRBJ1-5,TRBV27,NA,13,TGTGCCAGCAGTTTAATGCCCTCCGCGGCCCAGCATTTT,CASSLMPSAAQHF
many,TRBJ2-3,TRBV6-5,NA,14,TGTGCCAGCAGTTACTCCGCCGAGGCAGATACGCAGTATTTT,CASSYSAEADTQYF
medium-sized,TRBJ1-1,TRBV12-3/TRBV12-4,TRBD1,16,TGTGCCAGCAGTTTAGCAGCGGACAGGCTGGGCACTGAAGCTTTCTTT,CASSLAADRLGTEAFF
many,TRBJ2-1,TRBV4-1,NA,14,TGCGCCAGCAGGTCCGGAGGGCCCTACAATGAGCAGTTCTTC,CASRSGGPYNEQFF
few,TRBJ1-1,TRBV21-1,NA,13,TGTGCCAGCAGCTCCCATGAGAACACTGAAGCTTTCTTT,CASSSHENTEAFF
many,TRBJ1-1,TRBV5-4,NA,14,TGTGCCAGCGCTTCCCCGACAATGAACACTGAAGCTTTCTTT,CASASPTMNTEAFF
many,TRBJ2-5,TRBV29-1,NA,12,TGCAGCGTTAAAACAGGGTGGGAGACCCAGTACTTC,CSVKTGWETQYF
NA,TRBJ1-3,TRBV14,NA,14,TGTGCCAGCAGCTCTTCTCCGATTGGAAACACCATATATTTT,CASSSSPIGNTIYF
many,TRBJ2-1,TRBV5-1,TRBD2,14,TGCGCCAGCACCAGATCGGGAGGGGTCGATGAGCAGTTCTTC,CASTRSGGVDEQFF
NA,TRBJ2-1,TRBV24-1,NA,14,TGTGCCACCAGTGGGGACCTTGGGGTCGATGAGCAGTTCTTC,CATSGDLGVDEQFF
many,TRBJ1-2,TRBV18,TRBD1,14,TGTGCCAGCTCAGCTGGACAGGGGAACCGCGGCTACACCTTC,CASSAGQGNRGYTF
NA,TRBJ2-5,TRBV5-4,NA,13,TGTGCCAGCAGCTTGGAGGCGGGAGAGACCCAGTACTTC,CASSLEAGETQYF
many,TRBJ1-5,TRBV19,NA,16,TGTGCCAGTAGTCAAATGGGGACCAGCTATGGTCAGCCCCAGCATTTT,CASSQMGTSYGQPQHF
few,TRBJ2-2,TRBV5-6,NA,13,TGTGCCAGCGGGTTGAGCGGGACCGGGGAGCTGTTTTTT,CASGLSGTGELFF
many,TRBJ1-5,TRBV7-9,TRBD1,14,TGTGCCAGCAGTTCCGGACAGGGCAATCAGCCCCAGCATTTT,CASSSGQGNQPQHF
medium-sized,TRBJ1-1,TRBV11-1,TRBD1,13,TGTGCCAGCAGCTTCACAAGACAGGGTAAATCTTTCTTT,CASSFTRQGKSFF
NA,TRBJ2-5,TRBV7-7,NA,15,TGTGCTAGCAGGATAGTCACAGCCCAGGGAGAGACCCAGTACTTC,CASRIVTAQGETQYF
few,TRBJ2-1,TRBV7-9,TRBD1,15,TGTGCCAGCAGCTTTAGGGACAGGGCCAACAATGAGCAGTTCTTC,CASSFRDRANNEQFF
many,TRBJ2-7,TRBV6-6,TRBD1,15,TGTGCCAGCAGTTTCGGACAGGGAGAGGTCAGAGAGCAGTACTTC,CASSFGQGEVREQYF
many,TRBJ2-5,TRBV12-3/TRBV12-4,NA,13,TGTGCCAGCAGTTCAGGGTTCTATGAGACCCAGTACTTC,CASSSGFYETQYF
NA,TRBJ1-4,TRBV27,NA,15,TGTGCCAGCAGTTTATCGGACGTGGCTTATGAAAAACTGTTTTTT,CASSLSDVAYEKLFF
few,TRBJ2-7,TRBV5-4,TRBD2,16,TGTGCCAGCAGCACGGGACTAGCGGGAGGATTGGGGGAGCAGTACTTC,CASSTGLAGGLGEQYF
many,TRBJ1-1,TRBV3-1,TRBD1,14,TGTGCCAGCAGCCAAGGGGCAGGGGGAAAGGGGGCTTTCTTT,CASSQGAGGKGAFF
many,TRBJ1-3,TRBV11-2,NA,18,TGTGCCAGCAGCTTAGATCCCAGACACGGAGAGGCTGAAAACACCATATATTTT,CASSLDPRHGEAENTIYF